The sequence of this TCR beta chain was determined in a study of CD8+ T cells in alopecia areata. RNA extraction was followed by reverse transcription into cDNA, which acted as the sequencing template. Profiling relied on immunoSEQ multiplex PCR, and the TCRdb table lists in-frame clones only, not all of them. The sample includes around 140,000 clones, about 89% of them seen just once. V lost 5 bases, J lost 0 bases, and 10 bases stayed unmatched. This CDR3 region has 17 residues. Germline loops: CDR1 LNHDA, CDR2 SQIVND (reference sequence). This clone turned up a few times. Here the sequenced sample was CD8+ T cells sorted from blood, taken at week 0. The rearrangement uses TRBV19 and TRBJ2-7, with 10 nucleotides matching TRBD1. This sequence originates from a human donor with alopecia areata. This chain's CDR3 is CASSPRPGQGTSYEQYF. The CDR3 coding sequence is TGTGCCAGTAGTCCGCGACCGGGACAGGGGACCTCCTACGAGCAGTACTTC. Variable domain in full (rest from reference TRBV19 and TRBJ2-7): DGGITQSPKYLFRKEGQNVTLSCEQNLNHDAMYWYRQDPGQGLRLIYYSQIVNDFQKGDIAEGYSVSREKKESFPLTVTSAQKNPTAFYLCASSPRPGQGTSYEQYFGPGTRLTVT.